This T cell receptor beta chain comes out of a study of T-cell memory formation after mild COVID-19. Trimming removed 0 bases from V and 7 bases from J; junction bases left unmatched: 7. This CDR3 spans 15 amino acids. CDR1 SGHRS and CDR2 YFSETQ come from the germline V gene. TCRdb processed the 5' RACE reads anew with MiXCR; each CDR3 protein has one entry. The repertoire has almost 350,000 distinct CDR3 sequences, roughly 19% of them found once; the top ten carry roughly 23%. This clonotype was picked up a small number of times. Specimen: PBMCs or a T cell subset sorted from them (not recorded which). The TCR sequence derives from a man aged 18 to 29 who had mild COVID-19 (a few samples of this study predate the infection). Cell type and time point are not known. The chain is built from TRBV5-1 and TRBJ2-1; the match to TRBD1 covers 7 bases. This CDR3 is CASSLVGSGGNEQFF. The CDR3 region has the DNA TGCGCCAGCAGCTTGGTCGGTTCAGGGGGAAATGAGCAGTTCTTC.